This entry features one T cell receptor (beta chain) sequence. Seattle patient enrollment occurred during active infection, with longitudinal follow-up thereafter. The V end lost 5 bases, the J end lost 5 bases, and 13 bases lay between the germline ends. Germline lookup yields CDR1 LNHDA and CDR2 SQIVND (reference sequence). The CDR3 consists of 13 residues. The data stem from a study of blood T cell repertoires in COVID-19. Clones were read by immunoSEQ multiplex PCR, and TCRdb kept only the in-frame ones, dropping some. Here the sample spans about 170,000 clones, 85% to 90% being singletons. This receptor was obtained from a woman of 80 years or more with COVID-19, enrolled during active disease. The chain uses TRBV19 and TRBJ2-7; perhaps TRBD1 as D (6 bases). What was sequenced was peripheral blood. The chain's CDR3 is CASSPLGGNEQYF. CDR3 bases: TGTGCCAGTAGTCCTTTAGGGGGAAACGAGCAGTACTTC.